This T cell receptor beta chain was observed in a study of response to subunit inactivated influenza vaccine (dated by TCRdb to 2016 to 2019). Regarding the study in general: Deep quantitative profiling of the T cell receptor repertoire was used in the study to follow responses to a trivalent subunit inactivated influenza vaccine.

As for this clonotype: Its antigen remains undetermined. Base quality data are lacking; no much larger clone is found one base away.

Reading from cysteine to phenylalanine, the CDR3 counts 16 amino acids. The CDR3 DNA has 48 bases and is translated from base 1. The germline V gene yields SGHRS for CDR1 and YFSETQ for CDR2. V is pared back by 0 bases and J by 7 bases, with 16 bases lying between the germline termini. To prepare the library, RT-PCR was applied. TCRdb shows the sequencer as Illumina HiSeq 2500. Using fastp trimming at Q25 and MiXCR clonotype assembly, TCRdb reanalyzed the public sequencing data and kept in-frame beta chains. When rows share a CDR3 protein, they turn into one entry using the most common DNA and genes. This sample holds 450,000 to 550,000 distinct CDR3 sequences; 25% were observed only once. Approximately 2% of the sample is held by the ten biggest clonotypes. The full study reports these points: The authors proposed that each seasonal influenza vaccination may bring in only a limited number of new T cells.

In this chain, TRBV5-1 is recombined with TRBJ2-2; a weak D assignment points to TRBD2 (6 bases agree). The material sequenced was CD4+ T cells sorted from PBMCs, taken roughly 5 days after vaccination. This clonotype was sampled from a man aged 50 or older who received an inactivated influenza vaccine. Donor details come from another sample of the same person, matched by shared clones. The DNA is TGCGCCAGCAGCTTGGTACTAGCAGCCACCATCGGGGAGCTGTTTTTT. It translates to CASSLVLAATIGELFF.